This entry features one T cell receptor (beta chain) sequence. Authors' data handling: Counts of nucleated cells, estimated from reference gene primer amplification, were obtained. Generated by immunoSEQ multiplex PCR, the TCRdb table keeps only in-frame clones and is missing some. V and J calls plus clone size are reproduced from that table; the DNA served to infer D and trimming. The sample records 40,000 or so clones, approximately 85% being singletons. The record originates from a study of blood T cell repertoires in COVID-19. Study-wide background: Both acute and convalescent COVID-19 samples were obtained from the United States, Italy and Spain. Sources were T cells, B-cell-depleted T cells, or PBMCs; the material itself was cDNA or gDNA.

The ends were cut back, 10 bases at V and 4 bases at J, with 30 bases in the middle. Germline-derived CDR1 and CDR2 are SNHLY and FYNNEI. This CDR3 region has 18 residues. This rearrangement joins TRBV2 to TRBJ2-3, with D maybe TRBD2 (7 bases). The sample was peripheral blood. This sequence was found in a woman in her seventies in a cohort sampled during active COVID-19. CDR3 amino acids: CATQGGSSGWEGPDTQYF. The CDR3 nucleotides are TGTGCCACCCAAGGGGGGAGTAGCGGTTGGGAGGGGCCAGATACGCAGTATTTT.